These T cell receptor beta chains were read from a single sample in a study of OX40 agonist ivuxolimab in advanced cancers. Produced via immunoSEQ multiplex PCR; TCRdb's table is partial and in-frame only. Among 55,000 to 70,000 clones, about 85% were seen once, and the ten largest hold 4% to 5%. Sequenced here: CD4+ or CD8+ T cells sorted from blood, sampled in a trial of the OX40 agonist ivuxolimab. These receptors originate from an adult with an advanced solid tumor such as melanoma, head and neck, liver or kidney cancer. The CDR3 runs from the conserved cysteine through the conserved F or W. The D gene is left open where the match is weak. A clone size is listed for some rows: how often the clone was seen (once, few, many), or a class if it is expanded.

-	-	TRBJ2-6	TRBV9	TGTGCCAGCAGCTTCCGGGACGCCTTTCGTGTCCTGACTTTC	CASSFRDAFRVLTF
-	TRBD1	TRBJ2-7	TRBV7-2	TGTGCCAGCAGCCGAACGACAGGGATGTACGAGCAGTACTTC	CASSRTTGMYEQYF
few	-	TRBJ2-1	TRBV11-2	TGTGCCAGCAGCTCGGATCGGGACTTGGGTAGATTCTTC	CASSSDRDLGRFF
-	-	TRBJ2-1	TRBV30	TGTGCCTGGAGTGTTATCGACCGGCAGTTCTTC	CAWSVIDRQFF
-	TRBD2	TRBJ2-7	TRBV4-2	TGTGCCAGCAGCCAAGACGGGACTAGCGCCTCCTACGAGCAGTACTTC	CASSQDGTSASYEQYF
-	-	TRBJ1-5	TRBV10-3	TGTGCCATCAGCTCAAATAGGGTGGAGGGAGGTCAGCCCCAGCATTTT	CAISSNRVEGGQPQHF
-	-	TRBJ2-1	TRBV7-2	TGTGCCAGCAGCTTAGCGGGTGGGGGTAATGAGCAGTTCTTC	CASSLAGGGNEQFF
-	-	TRBJ2-2	TRBV9	TGTGCCAGCAGCCCCAGCCTAAACACCGGGGAGCTGTTTTTT	CASSPSLNTGELFF
-	-	TRBJ1-1	TRBV7-2	TGTGCCAGCAGCCCATCGGGGGGGGAAGCTTTCTTT	CASSPSGGEAFF
-	-	TRBJ2-1	TRBV7-7	TGTGCTAGCAGCTTGGCCCTCGCCAATGAGCAGTTCTTC	CASSLALANEQFF
few	-	TRBJ2-7	TRBV5-1	TGCGCCAGCAGCTTGTACCCCCAGGGCCACGAGCAGTACTTC	CASSLYPQGHEQYF
-	TRBD1	TRBJ1-4	TRBV6-1	TGTGCCAGCAGTGGGAGACAGGGAAATGAAAAACTGTTTTTT	CASSGRQGNEKLFF
few	TRBD2	TRBJ2-2	TRBV11-1	TGTGCCAGCAGCTTAATGACTAGCTACACCGGGGAGCTGTTTTTT	CASSLMTSYTGELFF
-	TRBD1	TRBJ1-4	TRBV5-1	TGCGCCAGCAGCCCTGGACAGGAACACAGGTGGGAAAAACTGTTTTTT	CASSPGQEHRWEKLFF
once	-	TRBJ1-1	TRBV10-3	TGTGCCACTAGGACAGTTTCCATGAACACTGAAGCTTTCTTT	CATRTVSMNTEAFF
-	-	TRBJ2-3	TRBV5-6	TGTGCCAGCGGACCGGGGATTAAGGCAGATACGCAGTATTTT	CASGPGIKADTQYF
-	-	TRBJ2-5	TRBV15	TGTGCCACCAGCAGAGTTTCGGGGGCCCAGTACTTC	CATSRVSGAQYF
few	TRBD1	TRBJ2-7	TRBV7-9	TGTGCCAGCAGCTCCCGGACAGGGGGCAGCTCCTACGAGCAGTACTTC	CASSSRTGGSSYEQYF
-	TRBD2	TRBJ2-1	TRBV9	TGTGCCAGCAGCTTCCAGGCCACTAGCGGGAAGCAGTTCTTC	CASSFQATSGKQFF
-	-	TRBJ2-7	TRBV30	TGTGCCTGGAGTGTACGAAACAACTACGAGCAGTACTTC	CAWSVRNNYEQYF
-	TRBD1	TRBJ2-7	TRBV5-1	TGCGCCAGCAGCTTGGGAGTAGGCCAGGGGGCGTACGAGCAGTACTTC	CASSLGVGQGAYEQYF
-	-	TRBJ2-1	TRBV7-6	TGTGCCAGCAGCCCGGGATCGGGGCCCGAACATGAGCAGTTCTTC	CASSPGSGPEHEQFF
-	TRBD2	TRBJ2-3	TRBV7-8	TGTGCCAGCAGTTATGTAGCGGGAGCATTAGATACGCAGTATTTT	CASSYVAGALDTQYF
-	-	TRBJ1-1	TRBV28	TGTGCCAGCAGTCTCCAAGCCGGGGAGGGATCGGAAGCTTTCTTT	CASSLQAGEGSEAFF
-	TRBD1	TRBJ2-5	TRBV28	TGTGCCAGCAGCGGGACAGGGGGGGACCAAGAGACCCAGTACTTC	CASSGTGGDQETQYF
-	-	TRBJ2-6	TRBV11-2	TGTGCCAGCAGCTTAGGATTTCGGGGTTCAGGGGCCAACGTCCTGACTTTC	CASSLGFRGSGANVLTF
few	TRBD2	TRBJ2-7	TRBV5-4	TGTGCCAGCAGCCTCCGAAGCGGGAGGGCCCAGTCTGTCTACGAGCAGTACTTC	CASSLRSGRAQSVYEQYF
-	-	TRBJ2-2	TRBV27	TGTGCCAGCAGTTTATACTGGCCTCGGGGGGAGCTGTTTTTT	CASSLYWPRGELFF
-	-	TRBJ1-2	TRBV18	TGTGCCAGCTCACTCTCACAGGCAGCGAAGACCTATGGCTACACCTTC	CASSLSQAAKTYGYTF
-	-	TRBJ2-1	TRBV7-2	TGTGCCAGCCAAAAGGGGATCTCCTACAATAATGAGCAGTTCTTC	CASQKGISYNNEQFF
-	TRBD2	TRBJ2-3	TRBV5-8	TGTGCCAGCAGCATGGGACTAGCGAGAGGTGCAGATACGCAGTATTTT	CASSMGLARGADTQYF
once	TRBD1	TRBJ2-5	TRBV7-9	TGTGCCAGCAGCCTCCGACAGGGGTACCAAGAGACCCAGTACTTC	CASSLRQGYQETQYF
once	-	TRBJ2-3	TRBV5-6	TGTGCCAGCAGCTTGGACCACAGGTTGGGAAATACGCAGTATTTT	CASSLDHRLGNTQYF
once	-	TRBJ1-6	TRBV5-1	TGCGCCAGCAGCTTCACAAGGGGTTCACCCCTCCACTTT	CASSFTRGSPLHF
-	-	TRBJ2-3	TRBV9	TGTGCCAGCAAAGCGGATCCTAGCACAGATACGCAGTATTTT	CASKADPSTDTQYF
-	-	TRBJ2-7	TRBV27	TGTGCCAGCAGTTTCTATGGGGGAAACTACGAGCAGTACTTC	CASSFYGGNYEQYF
-	TRBD2	TRBJ2-3	TRBV11-2	TGTGCCAGCAGCTTAACACTAGCGGGGCGCACAGATACGCAGTATTTT	CASSLTLAGRTDTQYF
-	TRBD1	TRBJ1-2	TRBV30	TGTGCCTGGAGTGTACGGGACAGGGGAAATGGCTACACCTTC	CAWSVRDRGNGYTF
-	-	TRBJ2-3	TRBV30	TGTGCCTGGAGTGCCGGGAGAAGGAACACAGATACGCAGTATTTT	CAWSAGRRNTDTQYF
-	TRBD2	TRBJ2-2	TRBV7-8	TGTGCCAGCAGCTTAAGGACTAGCGATAACACCGGGGAGCTGTTTTTT	CASSLRTSDNTGELFF
-	-	TRBJ2-2	TRBV7-2	TGTGCCAGCAGCTTAGGCTCGAACACCGGGGAGCTGTTTTTT	CASSLGSNTGELFF
-	-	TRBJ1-6	TRBV27	TGTGCCAGCAGCTCTGTAGGGGGCTATAATTCACCCCTCCACTTT	CASSSVGGYNSPLHF
-	-	TRBJ1-5	TRBV5-1	TGCGCCAGCAGCTTGGATAGCAATCAGCCCCAGCATTTT	CASSLDSNQPQHF
once	-	TRBJ2-5	TRBV5-1	TGCGCCAGCAGCTTGGGGCAGATACAAGAGACCCAGTACTTC	CASSLGQIQETQYF